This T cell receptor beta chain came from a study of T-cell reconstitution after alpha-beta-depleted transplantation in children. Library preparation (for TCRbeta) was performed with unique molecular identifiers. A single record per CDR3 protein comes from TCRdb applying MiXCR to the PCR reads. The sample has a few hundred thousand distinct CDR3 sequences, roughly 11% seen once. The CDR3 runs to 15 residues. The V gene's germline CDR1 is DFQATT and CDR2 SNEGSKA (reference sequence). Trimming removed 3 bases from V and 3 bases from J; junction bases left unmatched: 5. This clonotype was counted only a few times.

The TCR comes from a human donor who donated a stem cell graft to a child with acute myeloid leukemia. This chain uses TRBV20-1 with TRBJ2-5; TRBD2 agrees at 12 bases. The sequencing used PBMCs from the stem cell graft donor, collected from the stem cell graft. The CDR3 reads CSASGRLAGEETQYF. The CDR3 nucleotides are TGCAGTGCTAGCGGCCGACTAGCGGGAGAAGAGACCCAGTACTTC.